This T cell receptor beta chain was sequenced during a study of shared clonotypes between healthy human individuals. The ends were cut back, 5 bases at V and 1 base at J, with 9 bases in the middle. Germline V gene lookup returns CDR1 MDHEN and CDR2 SYDVKM. The CDR3 extends over 14 amino acids. The naive CD8 population came from CD45RO-negative cells selected for CCR7, without terminally differentiated effector memory CD45RA+ cells. The protocol was immunoSEQ multiplex PCR, while the TCRdb copy is restricted to in-frame clones and leaves out a portion. The repertoire consists of hundreds of thousands of clones, with 92% occurring once and the leading ten covering about a quarter.

This chain uses TRBV28 with TRBJ2-4; no reliable D call. Material: naive CD8+ T cells sorted from blood. This TCR derives from a man under 40 in good health. CDR3 region: CASSPHPAKNIQYF. In DNA, the CDR3 is TGTGCCAGCAGTCCGCATCCTGCCAAAAACATTCAGTACTTC. Filled out from reference TRBV28 and TRBJ2-4, the complete variable domain reads DVKVTQSSRYLVKRTGEKVFLECVQDMDHENMFWYRQDPGLGLRLIYFSYDVKMKEKGDIPEGYSVSREKKERFSLILESASTNQTSMYLCASSPHPAKNIQYFGAGTRLSVL.